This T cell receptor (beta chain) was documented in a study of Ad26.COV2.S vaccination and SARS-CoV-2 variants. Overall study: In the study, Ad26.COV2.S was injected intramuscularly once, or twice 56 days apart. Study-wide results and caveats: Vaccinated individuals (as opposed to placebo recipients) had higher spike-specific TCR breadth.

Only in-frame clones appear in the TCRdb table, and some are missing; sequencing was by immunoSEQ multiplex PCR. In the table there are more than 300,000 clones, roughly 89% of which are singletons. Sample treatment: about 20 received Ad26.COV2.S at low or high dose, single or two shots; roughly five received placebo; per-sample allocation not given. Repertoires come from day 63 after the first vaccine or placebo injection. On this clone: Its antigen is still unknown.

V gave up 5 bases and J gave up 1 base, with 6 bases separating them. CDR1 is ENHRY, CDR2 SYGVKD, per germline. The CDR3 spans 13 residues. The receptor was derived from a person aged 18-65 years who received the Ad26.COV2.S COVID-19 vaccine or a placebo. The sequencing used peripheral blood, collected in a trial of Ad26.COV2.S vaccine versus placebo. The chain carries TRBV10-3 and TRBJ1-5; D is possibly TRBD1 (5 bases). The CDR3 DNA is TGTGCCATCAGTTGGGACAGCAATCAGCCCCAGCATTTT. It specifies CAISWDSNQPQHF.